This T cell receptor beta chain stems from a study of blood T cells in healthy people across ages. Per sample, a minimum of 6 million PBMCs were isolated. From germline, CDR1 is SEHNR and CDR2 FQNEAQ (reference sequence). The CDR3 sequence is 15 residues long. Trimming pared 1 base from V and 1 base from J, leaving 10 bases between. This clonotype was counted many times. A second PCR, run for about 7 to 11 cycles, used a sample-barcoded 5' primer plus a J-beta primer mix. TCRdb called the 5' RACE reads again in MiXCR, with one record for every CDR3 protein. The sample has around 650,000 distinct CDR3 sequences, 32% seen once.

This TCR was sampled from a woman aged 80 or over in good health. The specimen sequenced was blood. The rearrangement links TRBV7-9 to TRBJ1-1, with D possibly TRBD1 on 5 matching bases. In DNA form, the CDR3 reads TGTGCCAGCAGCTTAGTAAGGGGCGGGAACACTGAAGCTTTCTTT. It specifies CASSLVRGGNTEAFF.